This T cell receptor beta chain was retrieved from a study of shared clonotypes between healthy human individuals. In this sample, this clone turned up once. The same CDR3 also results from other DNA sequences found in this sample. CDR3 length: 12 residues. Trimming removed 0 bases from V and 7 bases from J, with 4 bases in between. Germline CDR1 reads MNHNY; CDR2 reads SVGAGI (reference sequence). Libraries were prepared by immunoSEQ multiplex PCR; TCRdb keeps only in-frame clonotypes and omits some of them. The data contain about 1 million clones, more than 65% of them singletons. Specimen: memory CD4+ T cells sorted from blood. As for subset: CD45RA-negative fraction. The chain carries TRBV6-6 and TRBJ2-1; D is uncertain. The receptor comes from a man in his late teens or twenties in good health. The CDR3 reads CASSYSGNEQFF. CDR3 sequence (DNA): TGTGCCAGCAGTTACTCTGGTAATGAGCAGTTCTTC.